This TCR beta chain was identified during a study of OX40 agonist ivuxolimab in advanced cancers. Background for the entire study: Ivuxolimab was an agonistic, fully human IgG2 monoclonal antibody directed against OX40 (CD134), a costimulatory receptor. Peripheral TCRbeta sequencing was intended to test whether TCR sequence diversity was altered and clonal T-cell expansion was caused by ivuxolimab. Of the approximately 50 dose-escalation patients, hepatocellular carcinoma was present in around 20, melanoma in roughly 15, renal cell carcinoma in 9 and head and neck cancer in 9. The paper reports the monotherapy dose-escalation portion (N of about 52 patients) of the phase I ivuxolimab trial. Intravenous ivuxolimab was administered to patients every 2 weeks at six dose levels: 0.01, 0.1, 0.3, 1.5, 3 and 10 mg/kg. Prior anti-PD-1, anti-PD-L1 or anti-CTLA-4 therapy was permitted, and checkpoint inhibitors had been received by approximately 39% of dose-escalation patients. Partial responses occurred in three dose-escalation patients: two with cutaneous melanoma and one with hepatocellular carcinoma. In the dose-escalation cohort, 75% to 90% of patients were male, and the mean age was roughly 60 years with a range of about 20 to 80. Points the paper makes about the study in general: After ivuxolimab, CD8+ T cells had more expanded clones than CD4+ T cells on average. In the 0.1-3.0 mg/kg groups, partial responders were among the patients with the lowest normalized peripheral clonal expansion, particularly in CD8+ T cells. At doses from 0.1 to 3.0 mg/kg, clonal expansion was seen in both CD4+ and CD8+ blood T cells between baseline and week 6. Which antigens the clonally expanded peripheral T cells were specific for was not determined. Low levels of normalized T-cell clonal expansion were also seen in some patients who did not respond.

Genomic DNA was isolated from the sorted cells so that the TCRbeta CDR3 region could be sequenced. The immunoSEQ Assay was used to sequence the TCRbeta CDR3 regions. Imported from immuneACCESS, the table was reduced by TCRdb to in-frame sequences with V and J called. These copies leave out some clones; in studies compared against another copy, an unresolved V gene accounts for under half, and the cause of the remainder is not known. The sample contains under 100,000 clones, 75% to 95% of them found a single time. The ten largest clones add up to about 2.4% of the sample. The trial excluded patients who had a history of autoimmune disease or who were on systemic immunosuppression. In every dose cohort, peripheral blood was drawn for TCR sequencing at baseline, cycle 4 day 1, and cycle 7 day 1. Samples were obtained from an open-label, multicenter, first-in-human phase I dose-escalation trial of ivuxolimab. The trial enrolled adults with locally advanced or metastatic head and neck squamous cell, hepatocellular, melanoma or renal cell carcinoma. Before TCR sequencing, CD4+ T cells and CD8+ T cells were sorted from peripheral blood as separate populations.

Comments on this clone: Its antigen is still unknown. No base qualities exist here, and no much larger clone lies one base off it.

The origin of this receptor is an adult with an advanced solid tumor such as melanoma, head and neck, liver or kidney cancer. The source material was CD4+ or CD8+ T cells sorted from blood, sampled in a trial of the OX40 agonist ivuxolimab.

The CDR3 has the sequence CASSPIEISETQYF. In nucleotides, the sequence is TGTGCCAGCAGCCCAATTGAGATATCTGAGACCCAGTACTTC. In this chain, TRBV5-4 is recombined with TRBJ2-5; no D gene call is confident. CDR1 and CDR2, per the germline V gene (reference sequence), are SGHNT and YYREEE. The CDR3 runs 14 residues from the cysteine to the phenylalanine. Solely the CDR3 DNA is kept, with 42 bases framed from the first base. V is pared back by 4 bases and J by 5 bases, with 15 bases lying between the germline termini.